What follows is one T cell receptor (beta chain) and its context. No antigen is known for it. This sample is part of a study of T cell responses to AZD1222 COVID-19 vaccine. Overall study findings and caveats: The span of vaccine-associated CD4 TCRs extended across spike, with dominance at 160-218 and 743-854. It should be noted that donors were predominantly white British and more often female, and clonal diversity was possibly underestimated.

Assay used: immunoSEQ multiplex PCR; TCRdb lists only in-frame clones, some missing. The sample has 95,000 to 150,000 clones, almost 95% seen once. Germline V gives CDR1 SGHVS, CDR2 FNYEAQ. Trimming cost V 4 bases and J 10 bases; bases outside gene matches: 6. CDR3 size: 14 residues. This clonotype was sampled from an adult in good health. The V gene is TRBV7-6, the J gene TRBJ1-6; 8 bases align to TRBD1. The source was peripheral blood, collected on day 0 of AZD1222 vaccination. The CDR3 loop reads CASSSDRALSPLHF. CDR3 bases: TGTGCCAGCAGCTCGGACAGGGCGTTGTCACCCCTCCACTTT.